The 19 T cell receptor beta chains given below trace back to one sample, sequenced in a study of T cells in women clearing cervical HPV infection. Profiled with immunoSEQ multiplex PCR; TCRdb holds only in-frame clones, not every one. Here the sample table reports 10,000 to 15,000 clones. The sample was blood buffy coat. Receptor source: a woman between 18 and 70 years old with a cervical HPV16 infection that either progressed to CIN3+ or cleared (not recorded which).

About this clone itself: Sequencing ends 3 residues short of the CDR3 end; the germline J gene provides the rest. The chain has TRBV5-6 and TRBJ2-3, with D maybe TRBD2 (6 bases). Per the germline V gene, CDR1 is SGHDT and CDR2 is YYEEEE. V was cut by 0 bases and J by 6 bases, with 11 bases left in between. The CDR3 spans 14 residues. Partial CDR3 DNA: TGTGCCAGCAGCTTGGCGCGGGGAAGGGATACG. Amino acids: CASSLARGRDT. The CDR3, in full, reads CASSLARGRDTQYF.

Notes on this clone: The CDR3 end falls 3 residues outside the read, so it is completed with the germline J gene. The chain uses TRBV29-1 and TRBJ2-7, with a tentative D call TRBD1 (6 bases). Germline V gene sequence: CDR1 SQVTM, CDR2 ANQGSEA. This CDR3 has 12 amino acids. Deletions cut 4 bases from V and 1 base from J, with 8 bases between. The CDR3 spells CSVAGESYEQYF. CDR3 DNA (partial): TGCAGCGTTGCAGGGGAGTCCTACGAG.

Here the CDR3 reads CASSFPEGAPYGSEAFF. The CDR3 bases that were read are TGCGCCAGCAGCTTCCCCGAGGGGGCGCCGTACGGATCTGAA. The genes are TRBV5-1 and TRBJ1-1; TRBD1 matches at 7 bases. The CDR3 end falls 3 residues outside the read, so it is completed with the germline J gene. This CDR3 has 17 amino acids. V shed 2 bases, J shed 6 bases, and the junction held 16 bases outside the gene matches. Per germline, CDR1 SGHRS and CDR2 YFSETQ. Complete variable domain (other parts from reference TRBV5-1 and TRBJ1-1): KAGVTQTPRYLIKTRGQQVTLSCSPISGHRSVSWYQQTPGQGLQFLFEYFSETQRNKGNFPGRFSGRQFSNSRSEMNVSTLELGDSALYLCASSFPEGAPYGSEAFFGQGTRLTVV.

Remarks on this clone: The read terminates 3 residues ahead of where the CDR3 ends, so the germline J gene completes it. V is TRBV5-1 and J is TRBJ2-3; tentatively, D is TRBD1 (6 bases). V dropped 0 bases and J dropped 6 bases, with 11 bases sitting between them. The CDR3 is made up of 14 amino acids. Germline CDR1 reads SGHRS; CDR2 reads YFSETQ. This CDR3 reads CASSLAQGTDTQYF. Incomplete CDR3 DNA: TGCGCCAGCAGCTTGGCACAGGGTACGGATACG.

The CDR3 reads CASSLVTAYNEQFF. The CDR3 bases that were read are TGTGCCAGCAGCTTAGTGACAGCTTACAATGAG. The rearrangement uses TRBV7-9 and TRBJ2-1; the D gene is possibly TRBD1 (5 bases). The missing CDR3 end, 3 residues past where the read stops, is filled in from the germline J gene. CDR3 size: 14 residues. V was trimmed by 1 base and J by 4 bases, leaving 8 bases between them. Germline V lookup: CDR1 SEHNR, CDR2 FQNEAQ (reference sequence).

On this clone: The observed sequence ends 3 residues before the CDR3 terminus, with the missing tail filled in from the germline J gene. The rearrangement uses TRBV28 and TRBJ1-1, with D perhaps matching TRBD1 (6 bases). The length of the CDR3 is 18 residues. Germline lookup yields CDR1 MDHEN and CDR2 SYDVKM. Trimming left V 7 bases short and J 0 bases short, with 24 bases between. The CDR3 sequence: CASTSWGGRDGMNTEAFF. CDR3 DNA, as far as it was read: TGTGCCAGCACATCCTGGGGGGGGCGCGATGGGATGAACACTGAA. Full variable domain (remainder filled in from reference TRBV28 and TRBJ1-1): DVKVTQSSRYLVKRTGEKVFLECVQDMDHENMFWYRQDPGLGLRLIYFSYDVKMKEKGDIPEGYSVSREKKERFSLILESASTNQTSMYLCASTSWGGRDGMNTEAFFGQGTRLTVV.

With regard to this clone: The read gets to within 3 residues of the CDR3 end, and the germline J gene fills in the rest. The chain couples TRBV20-1 to TRBJ2-5, with TRBD1 matching over 7 bases. Per germline, CDR1 DFQATT and CDR2 SNEGSKA (reference sequence). Unmatched junction bases numbered 8, after V lost 4 bases and J lost 0 bases. The CDR3 runs to 15 residues. This CDR3 is CSANEGALNQETQYF. CDR3 DNA (partial): TGCAGTGCTAACGAGGGGGCCTTGAACCAAGAGACC.

Judged by frequency, this clone is medium-sized. The read halts 3 residues ahead of the CDR3 end, with the missing end drawn from the germline J gene. V gene TRBV2 combines with J gene TRBJ2-5; D perhaps matches TRBD2 (5 bases). Trimming left V 2 bases short and J 7 bases short, with 11 bases between. There are 13 residues in the CDR3. Germline V gives CDR1 SNHLY, CDR2 FYNNEI. Partial CDR3 DNA: TGTGCCAGCAGTGAACGCCCGGCGGGGACC. This gives the protein CASSERPAGT. Given in full, the CDR3 is CASSERPAGTQYF.

Comments on this clone: The CDR3 end falls 3 residues outside the read, so it is completed with the germline J gene. J is TRBJ2-7 and V is TRBV5-1; 9 nucleotides align to TRBD1. Germline V gene sequence: CDR1 SGHRS, CDR2 YFSETQ. The V segment lost 5 bases and the J segment 5 bases; nucleotides outside the gene matches: 5. CDR3 length equals 13 residues. CDR3: CASRTRDRDEQYF. Partial CDR3 DNA: TGCGCCAGCAGAACCCGGGACAGGGACGAG. Using reference TRBV5-1 and TRBJ2-7 for the parts outside the CDR3, the full variable domain is KAGVTQTPRYLIKTRGQQVTLSCSPISGHRSVSWYQQTPGQGLQFLFEYFSETQRNKGNFPGRFSGRQFSNSRSEMNVSTLELGDSALYLCASRTRDRDEQYFGPGTRLTVT.

Comments on this clone: Coverage ceases 3 residues before the CDR3 finishes, and the germline J gene fills in the end. The genes are TRBV19 and TRBJ1-1; 7 bases fit TRBD1. Trimming at V came to 1 base and at J to 4 bases, leaving 9 bases not matched to a gene. The CDR3 runs 16 residues. CDR1 is LNHDA, CDR2 SQIVND, per germline (reference sequence). This CDR3 is CASSIASTGPSTEAFF. CDR3 DNA, as far as it was read: TGTGCCAGTAGTATAGCCTCGACAGGGCCGAGCACTGAA.

Details on this clone: The read ends 3 residues early relative to the CDR3; the germline J gene fills the gap. The chain joins TRBV28 to TRBJ2-3; D not resolved. V dropped 3 bases and J dropped 6 bases, with 16 bases sitting between them. Germline V CDR1 and CDR2: MDHEN, SYDVKM. The CDR3 loop spans 15 amino acids. The part of the CDR3 DNA that was read is TGTGCCAGCAGTTTCGATAGGGCCGAGGTCGATACG. This translates into CASSFDRAEVDT. The complete CDR3 protein is CASSFDRAEVDTQYF.

Notes on this clone: The read ends 3 residues before the CDR3 terminus; that terminus is restored from the germline J gene. This chain links TRBV18 with TRBJ1-4; 7 nucleotides line up with TRBD1. V was pared by 3 bases and J by 4 bases, with 5 bases of the junction left unmatched. Looked up from germline, CDR1 is KGHSH and CDR2 is LQKENI. This CDR3 comprises 15 residues. The CDR3 region is CASSPQTGDNEKLFF. The DNA read from the CDR3 is TGTGCCAGCTCACCTCAAACAGGGGATAATGAAAAA.

Regarding this clone: Read data end 3 residues before the CDR3 end; the end is taken from the germline J gene. The chain employs TRBV20-1 and TRBJ1-1; D unclear. With 1 base removed from V and 4 bases from J, the gap between germline ends came to 7 bases. The length of the CDR3 is 12 residues. CDR1 and CDR2 from the germline V gene are DFQATT and SNEGSKA (reference sequence). This CDR3 reads CSARAVFTEAFF. The sequenced CDR3 bases are TGCAGTGCTAGAGCAGTATTCACTGAA.

About this clone itself: Coverage ceases 3 residues before the CDR3 finishes, and the germline J gene fills in the end. The V call is TRBV5-6, the J call TRBJ2-3, with D perhaps TRBD1 (6 bases). Germline CDR1 reads SGHDT; CDR2 reads YYEEEE. The CDR3 is 13 residues long. CDR3 in amino acids: CASSFQGSRPQYF. The covered CDR3 bases are TGTGCCAGCAGCTTTCAGGGGAGTAGGCCG.

The CDR3 bases that were read are TGTGCCTGGAGTGTTACTCGGGGCAATCAGCCC. This codes for CAWSVTRGNQP. The whole CDR3 protein is CAWSVTRGNQPQHF. The chain carries TRBV30 and TRBJ1-5; no definite D call. The read terminates 3 residues ahead of where the CDR3 ends, so the germline J gene completes it. This CDR3 region has 14 residues. Germline V gives CDR1 GTSNPN, CDR2 SVGIG (reference sequence). The V end was cut by 0 bases, the J end by 2 bases, with 8 bases between. The full variable domain, in which reference TRBV30 and TRBJ1-5 provide the parts outside the CDR3, is SQTIHQWPATLVQPVGSPLSLECTVEGTSNPNLYWYRQAAGRGLQLLFYSVGIGQISSEVPQNLSASRPQDRQFILSSKKLLLSDSGFYLCAWSVTRGNQPQHFGDGTRLSIL.

With respect to this clone: Read sequence stops 3 residues before the CDR3 end, and the germline J gene provides the missing end. The chain couples TRBV30 to TRBJ1-1; D is unclear. Germline CDR1 GTSNPN, CDR2 SVGIG (reference sequence). Trimming removed 3 bases at V and 0 bases at J, with 8 bases between. The CDR3 runs 13 residues. The CDR3 sequence is CAWRSAMNTEAFF. The sequenced CDR3 bases are TGTGCCTGGAGAAGTGCTATGAACACTGAA.

As concerns this clone: Read data end 3 residues before the CDR3 end; the end is taken from the germline J gene. The chain recombines TRBV20-1 with TRBJ2-1, with a possible D match to TRBD2 (7 bases). V gave up 0 bases and J gave up 8 bases, with 14 bases separating them. CDR3 length: 14 amino acids. CDR1 and CDR2 (germline): DFQATT, SNEGSKA (reference sequence). CDR3 region: CSAREGPGGDEQFF. The part of the CDR3 DNA that was read is TGCAGTGCTAGAGAAGGGCCGGGGGGCGATGAG.

The covered CDR3 bases are TGCAGTGCTAGAAAGGGCAGGGGCGACGTTAACTATGGC. This translates into CSARKGRGDVNYG. The full CDR3 protein is CSARKGRGDVNYGYTF. V and J are TRBV20-1 and TRBJ1-2; D is possibly TRBD1 (6 bases). The CDR3 goes on 3 residues after the read ends, and that part is filled in from the germline J gene. V lost 2 bases and J lost 1, with 17 bases in between. The CDR3 is made up of 16 amino acids. Germline CDR1 is DFQATT and CDR2 is SNEGSKA (reference sequence).

On this clone: The sequence runs out 3 residues before the end of the CDR3; the remainder is reconstructed from the germline J gene. The chain has TRBV5-1 and TRBJ2-3; TRBD1 matches at 11 bases. CDR1 is SGHRS, CDR2 YFSETQ, per germline. Germline trimming cut 4 bases from V and 3 bases from J; bases unmatched to any gene: 4. The CDR3 runs to 15 residues. CDR3 DNA, as far as it was read: TGCGCCAGCAGCACCGGGACAGGGGGAACAGATACG. It is translated as CASSTGTGGTDT. The CDR3 reads in full as CASSTGTGGTDTQYF.